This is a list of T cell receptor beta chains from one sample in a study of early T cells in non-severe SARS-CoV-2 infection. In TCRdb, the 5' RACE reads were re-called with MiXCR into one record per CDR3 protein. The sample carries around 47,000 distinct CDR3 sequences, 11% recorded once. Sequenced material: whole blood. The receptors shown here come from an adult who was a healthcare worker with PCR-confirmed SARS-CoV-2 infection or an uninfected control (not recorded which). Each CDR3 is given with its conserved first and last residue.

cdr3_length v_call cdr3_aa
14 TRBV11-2 CASSYNGVGQPQHF
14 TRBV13 CASSFSRENSPLHF
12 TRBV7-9 CASSFSGNEQIF
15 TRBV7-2 CASSSRLAGESEQYF
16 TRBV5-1 CASSFRDRSGVGGYTF
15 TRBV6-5 CASSFRGLADNEQFF
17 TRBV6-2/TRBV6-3 CASRELPDGPNTGELFF
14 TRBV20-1 CSASVGRGNYGYTF
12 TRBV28 CASSPVSGKLFF
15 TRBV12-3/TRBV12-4 CASSLFGQGGEKLFF
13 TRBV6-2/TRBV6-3 CASRLAAKDTQYF
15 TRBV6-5 CASSLVLGGNTEAFF
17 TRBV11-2 CASQTGTSGGARETQYF
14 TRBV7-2 CAGSLGGANSPLHF
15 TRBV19 CASRPPGLATDTQYF
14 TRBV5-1 CASSLSINTGELFF
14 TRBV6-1 CASSEEAFQETQYF
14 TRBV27 CASLRTGGTGELFF
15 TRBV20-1 CSAPRQGGFTDTQYF
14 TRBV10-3 CAISEGATNEKLFF
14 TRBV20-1 CSANAGAGTDTQYF
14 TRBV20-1 CSASSGGSTDTQYF
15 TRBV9 CASSQSGRTSGELFF
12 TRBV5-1 CASSASGSGAFF
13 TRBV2 CASSERGFNEQYF
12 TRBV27 CASRRGAYEQYF
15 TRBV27 CASSLDPTAKYGYTF
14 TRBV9 CASSLAGGLYEQFF
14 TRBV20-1 CSARVSGSRETQYF
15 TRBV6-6 CASSYSTTAYYEQYF
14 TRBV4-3 CASSQGDSGYEQYF
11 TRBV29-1 CSAARRNIQYF
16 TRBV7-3 CASAPSSQGATYGYTF
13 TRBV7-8 CASSTGHTDTQYF
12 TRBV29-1 CSVEDWGVGYTF
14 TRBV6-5 CASSYRTQNTEAFF
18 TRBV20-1 CSARHRTGGMLTNEKLFF
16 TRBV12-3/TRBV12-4 CASSSSGRGFYNEQFF
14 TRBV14 CASSRRQDSYEQYF
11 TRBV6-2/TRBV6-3 CASTASYEQYF
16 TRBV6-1 CASTHIASDPVGEQYF
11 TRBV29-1 CSVLRDYEQYF
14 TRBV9 CASSRDGRRGGYTF
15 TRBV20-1 CSARPLTGGGGEQFF
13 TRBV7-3 CASSVDRGLEAFF
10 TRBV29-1 CSVDGGTQYF